This T cell receptor beta chain comes out of a study of T cells in Graves' hyperthyroidism and ophthalmopathy. Overall study findings and caveats: For ophthalmopathy, model prediction preceded onset by a median roughly 6.5 months.

Points on this clonotype: No antigen is known for it.

It was RNA transcripts that yielded the amplified TCR beta CDR3 regions. TCR CDR3 regions were first amplified by RT-PCR with HTBI primers. From the multiplex PCR reads, TCRdb called clonotypes with MiXCR, one entry per CDR3 protein. This sample has fewer than 400,000 distinct CDR3 sequences, with roughly 25% found just once. Graves' hyperthyroidism showing no ophthalmopathy progression within 18 months was considered stable. Hyperthyroidism was newly diagnosed in patients aged 18 to 65 (duration under 2 months). The CDR3 loop spans 15 amino acids. Trimming cost V 4 bases and J 0 bases, with 13 bases left between them.

This sequence joins TRBV12-3 or TRBV12-4 and TRBJ2-7; D possibly corresponds to TRBD2 (6 bases). The sequence was collected from a man between 45 and 60 years old with Graves' hyperthyroidism. The sequencing sample was made of blood. The CDR3 loop reads CASSSRAGLSYEQYF. CDR3 sequence (DNA): TGTGCCAGCAGTTCTAGAGCGGGCCTCTCCTACGAGCAGTACTTC.